This TCR beta chain appears in the sequencing data of a study of human T cells and chemical hapten exposure. Across the whole study: Each week of the roughly 24-week study, patients had diphenylcyclopropenone applied to the scalp. Slight differences in pooled library volume were the main source of varying TCR yields across samples. Notes on the study in general: Large CDR3 similarity clusters arose significantly more often from expanded TCRs than from controls.

Individual cDNA molecules had unique molecular identifiers attached to them by the library. TCRdb used MiXCR to reprocess the RACE reads, holding one entry per CDR3 protein. Altogether about 260,000 distinct CDR3 sequences are present, approximately 8.4% being singletons, with the ten largest covering 2% to 3%. Specified time point: pre-sensitization, week 0. Treatment of the sample: therapeutic diphenylcyclopropenone sensitization with weekly scalp DPC. Worth noting for this clonotype: Its antigen is unidentified.

Looked up from germline, CDR1 is SGHNT and CDR2 is YENEEA. Trimming cost V 4 bases and J 4 bases; bases outside gene matches: 7. The CDR3 consists of 16 residues. The specimen was whole blood, collected in connection with sensitization to the hapten diphenylcyclopropenone (DPC). This TCR was sampled from a woman between 40 and 55 years old with alopecia areata. Some clones in this sample may be carry-over from other donors' samples. The V call is TRBV11-3, the J call TRBJ2-1; 10 bases map to TRBD1. The CDR3 spells CASSSRQGAPYNEQFF. The CDR3 DNA reads TGTGCCAGCAGCTCCCGACAGGGGGCCCCGTACAATGAGCAGTTCTTC.